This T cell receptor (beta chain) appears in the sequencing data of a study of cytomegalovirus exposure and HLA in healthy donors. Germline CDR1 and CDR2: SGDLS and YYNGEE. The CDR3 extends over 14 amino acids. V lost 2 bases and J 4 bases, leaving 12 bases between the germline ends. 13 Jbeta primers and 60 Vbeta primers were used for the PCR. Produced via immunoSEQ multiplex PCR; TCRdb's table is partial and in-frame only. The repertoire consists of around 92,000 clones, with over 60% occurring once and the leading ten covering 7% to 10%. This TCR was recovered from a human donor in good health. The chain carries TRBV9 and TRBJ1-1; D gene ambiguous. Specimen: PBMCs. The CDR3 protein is CASSVFGSITEAFF. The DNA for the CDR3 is TGTGCCAGCAGCGTCTTCGGGTCCATCACTGAAGCTTTCTTT.